The rows below give T cell receptor beta chains drawn from one sample of a study of cytomegalovirus exposure and HLA in healthy donors. Using immunoSEQ multiplex PCR, the repertoire was profiled, and TCRdb retains in-frame clones only, with some absent. The sample records 110,000 to 150,000 clones, around three quarters being singletons. Sequencing used PBMCs. All receptors come from a man aged 40-55 years in good health and CMV-seronegative. The CDR3 runs from the conserved cysteine through the conserved F or W. Each record gives: clone size, J gene, V gene, D gene, CDR3 protein, CDR3 DNA. D genes are given only for firm matches. Where a row states a size, it is once, few, many or the class of an expanded clone; other rows omit it.

size: few; J: TRBJ1-1; V: TRBV9; D: -; CDR3: CASTAGEIMNTEAFF; DNA: TGTGCCAGCACGGCAGGGGAAATAATGAACACTGAAGCTTTCTTT
size: -; J: TRBJ2-7; V: TRBV2; D: -; CDR3: CASSEFLGGTYEQYF; DNA: TGTGCCAGCAGTGAATTTCTTGGGGGGACCTACGAGCAGTACTTC
size: -; J: TRBJ1-1; V: TRBV27; D: -; CDR3: CASSLSQGLGTEAFF; DNA: TGTGCCAGCAGTTTATCGCAGGGATTGGGCACTGAAGCTTTCTTT
size: -; J: TRBJ1-5; V: TRBV7-9; D: TRBD1; CDR3: CASSLYDRGSNQPQHF; DNA: TGTGCCAGCAGCTTATATGACAGGGGATCCAATCAGCCCCAGCATTTT
size: -; J: TRBJ2-7; V: TRBV5-8; D: -; CDR3: CASSGGNNEPYEQYF; DNA: TGTGCCAGCAGCGGAGGGAATAACGAGCCCTACGAGCAGTACTTC
size: -; J: TRBJ2-3; V: TRBV4-2; D: -; CDR3: CASSQEVATGVDTQYF; DNA: TGTGCCAGCAGCCAAGAAGTAGCGACAGGAGTAGATACGCAGTATTTT
size: -; J: TRBJ1-2; V: TRBV7-9; D: TRBD1; CDR3: CASSRTGNYGYTF; DNA: TGTGCCAGCAGCCGGACAGGCAACTATGGCTACACCTTC
size: -; J: TRBJ2-3; V: TRBV7-6; D: TRBD2; CDR3: CASSLAWRGATDTQYF; DNA: TGTGCCAGCAGCTTAGCCTGGCGGGGGGCCACAGATACGCAGTATTTT
size: few; J: TRBJ1-2; V: TRBV11-2; D: -; CDR3: CASSQSANYGYTF; DNA: TGTGCCAGCAGCCAAAGCGCTAACTATGGCTACACCTTC
size: few; J: TRBJ1-2; V: TRBV10-3; D: TRBD1; CDR3: CAATGTGGVGYTF; DNA: TGTGCCGCCACCGGGACAGGGGGCGTTGGCTACACCTTC
size: -; J: TRBJ2-5; V: TRBV12-5; D: -; CDR3: CASGGAGETQYF; DNA: TGTGCTAGTGGGGGGGCAGGGGAGACCCAGTACTTC
size: -; J: TRBJ2-1; V: TRBV5-4; D: -; CDR3: CASSFEAGPNEQFF; DNA: TGTGCCAGCAGCTTCGAGGCGGGACCCAATGAGCAGTTCTTC
size: -; J: TRBJ2-1; V: TRBV4-1; D: -; CDR3: CASSQERTAHNEQFF; DNA: TGCGCCAGCAGCCAAGAGAGGACAGCCCACAATGAGCAGTTCTTC
size: -; J: TRBJ2-5; V: TRBV5-6; D: TRBD2; CDR3: CASSRGTSGWGETQYF; DNA: TGTGCCAGCAGCAGAGGGACTAGCGGTTGGGGAGAGACCCAGTACTTC
size: -; J: TRBJ2-2; V: TRBV12-5; D: -; CDR3: CASGLRPRRGANTGELFF; DNA: TGTGCTAGTGGTTTGAGACCACGCAGGGGCGCGAACACCGGGGAGCTGTTTTTT
size: -; J: TRBJ2-1; V: TRBV5-1; D: TRBD2; CDR3: CASSLGTSGSSNEQFF; DNA: TGCGCCAGCAGCCTCGGGACTAGCGGGTCCTCCAATGAGCAGTTCTTC
size: few; J: TRBJ2-1; V: TRBV9; D: TRBD2; CDR3: CASSPPSAGASGEQFF; DNA: TGTGCCAGCAGCCCTCCCTCGGCGGGCGCTAGCGGAGAGCAGTTCTTC
size: -; J: TRBJ1-6; V: TRBV19; D: -; CDR3: CASSTYVGRAEYNSPLHF; DNA: TGTGCCAGTAGTACTTACGTCGGCAGGGCCGAATATAATTCACCCCTCCACTTT
size: -; J: TRBJ1-6; V: TRBV7-3; D: -; CDR3: CASSFAGGDSPLHF; DNA: TGTGCCAGCAGCTTCGCCGGTGGAGACTCACCCCTCCACTTT
size: -; J: TRBJ2-1; V: TRBV6-1; D: TRBD2; CDR3: CASSTSGGNEQFF; DNA: TGTGCCAGCAGTACTAGCGGGGGGAATGAGCAGTTCTTC
size: once; J: TRBJ2-7; V: TRBV18; D: -; CDR3: CASSPQDSAYEQYF; DNA: TGTGCCAGCTCACCACAGGACAGCGCCTACGAGCAGTACTTC
size: -; J: TRBJ2-7; V: TRBV6-1; D: TRBD1; CDR3: CASVFSGTGTYEQYF; DNA: TGTGCCAGCGTTTTTTCCGGGACAGGGACCTACGAGCAGTACTTC
size: -; J: TRBJ2-5; V: TRBV5-1; D: TRBD1; CDR3: CASTHPGTGGETQYF; DNA: TGCGCCAGCACTCACCCCGGGACAGGGGGGGAGACCCAGTACTTC
size: -; J: TRBJ2-2; V: TRBV9; D: TRBD2; CDR3: CASSARGLAGGIPGELFF; DNA: TGTGCCAGCAGCGCTCGGGGACTAGCGGGAGGAATCCCCGGGGAGCTGTTTTTT
size: -; J: TRBJ2-5; V: TRBV7-9; D: -; CDR3: CASSDGGAETQYF; DNA: TGTGCCAGCAGCGATGGGGGGGCGGAGACCCAGTACTTC
size: -; J: TRBJ2-3; V: TRBV5-1; D: -; CDR3: CASSLGLADTQYF; DNA: TGCGCCAGCAGCTTGGGGCTAGCTGATACGCAGTATTTT
size: -; J: TRBJ2-3; V: TRBV5-4; D: TRBD2; CDR3: CASSSGTSGFTDTQYF; DNA: TGTGCCAGCAGCTCTGGGACTAGCGGTTTCACAGATACGCAGTATTTT
size: few; J: TRBJ2-7; V: TRBV19; D: -; CDR3: CASKKLGGGVGEQYF; DNA: TGTGCCAGTAAGAAGCTAGGTGGAGGGGTTGGGGAGCAGTACTTC
size: -; J: TRBJ2-7; V: TRBV10-3; D: -; CDR3: CAISEDSRYEQYF; DNA: TGTGCCATCAGTGAAGACAGCCGCTACGAGCAGTACTTC
size: -; J: TRBJ1-2; V: TRBV28; D: TRBD1; CDR3: CASSPWDRDNYGYTF; DNA: TGTGCCAGCAGTCCGTGGGACAGGGATAACTATGGCTACACCTTC
size: -; J: TRBJ1-5; V: TRBV18; D: -; CDR3: CASSPGVSGSNQPQHF; DNA: TGTGCCAGCTCACCCGGAGTTTCGGGGAGCAATCAGCCCCAGCATTTT
size: -; J: TRBJ1-5; V: TRBV11-3; D: -; CDR3: CASSLGRWQPQHF; DNA: TGTGCCAGCAGCTTGGGGAGGTGGCAGCCCCAGCATTTT
size: -; J: TRBJ1-6; V: TRBV5-6; D: TRBD1; CDR3: CASRTGTGFHNSPLHF; DNA: TGTGCCAGCAGGACCGGGACAGGGTTTCATAATTCACCCCTCCACTTT
size: -; J: TRBJ1-2; V: TRBV28; D: -; CDR3: CASSRITANYGYTF; DNA: TGTGCCAGCAGCCGCATAACAGCTAACTATGGCTACACCTTC
size: -; J: TRBJ2-7; V: TRBV7-2; D: -; CDR3: CASSLDRGRGYEQYF; DNA: TGTGCCAGCAGCTTAGATAGGGGCAGGGGCTACGAGCAGTACTTC